The rows below give T cell receptor beta chains drawn from one sample of a study of graft-versus-host responses after intestinal transplantation. The protocol was immunoSEQ multiplex PCR, while the TCRdb copy is restricted to in-frame clones and leaves out a portion. The sample yields roughly 38,000 clones, about 93% seen once. The input for sequencing was PBMCs, taken 16 days after intestinal transplant. The receptor set was obtained from a human patient who received an intestinal transplant, so some T cells may come from the graft donor. Both conserved end residues are trimmed from each CDR3. Part of the rows lack a size; the others show once, few, many or a class for expanded clones.

V: TRBV9
J: TRBJ2-7
size: .
CDR3: ASSKYSYEQY

V: TRBV4-1
J: TRBJ2-7
size: .
CDR3: ASSPRLADYEQY

V: TRBV28
J: TRBJ2-4
size: .
CDR3: ASTLSGGGQNIQY

V: TRBV19
J: TRBJ1-5
size: .
CDR3: ASSIGVGSGWGNQPQH

V: TRBV7-9
J: TRBJ1-2
size: .
CDR3: ASSLKAGGYYGYT

V: TRBV7-2
J: TRBJ2-1
size: .
CDR3: ASSLWAVGPGSYNEQF

V: TRBV7-2
J: TRBJ1-1
size: once
CDR3: ASSLPRGREAF

V: TRBV4-3
J: TRBJ2-5
size: .
CDR3: ASSQVTSGRGRETQY

V: TRBV7-8
J: TRBJ1-1
size: .
CDR3: ASSPTRAMNTEAF

V: TRBV28
J: TRBJ2-3
size: .
CDR3: ASSLPMSGAQY

V: TRBV7-3
J: TRBJ2-2
size: .
CDR3: ASGASGFTGELF

V: TRBV15
J: TRBJ1-5
size: .
CDR3: ATSTGTGFGPQH

V: TRBV4-1
J: TRBJ1-1
size: .
CDR3: ASSQEGGDTLTEAF

V: TRBV7-2
J: TRBJ2-5
size: .
CDR3: ASSNPGLAGETQY

V: TRBV10-2
J: TRBJ2-5
size: once
CDR3: ASSWTGKLQETQY

V: TRBV27
J: TRBJ2-7
size: .
CDR3: ASSEIAATFYEQY

V: TRBV28
J: TRBJ2-7
size: .
CDR3: ASRLSAYEQY

V: TRBV2
J: TRBJ2-5
size: .
CDR3: ASRGIQETQY

V: TRBV4-1
J: TRBJ2-2
size: .
CDR3: ASSQVAGGNGELF

V: TRBV19
J: TRBJ2-5
size: .
CDR3: ASGLPPETQY

V: TRBV19
J: TRBJ2-1
size: .
CDR3: ASSILGGRTFGNEQF

V: TRBV9
J: TRBJ1-3
size: few
CDR3: ASSDGNTIY

V: TRBV7-9
J: TRBJ2-3
size: .
CDR3: ASSLSGLAGPTDTQY

V: TRBV11-1
J: TRBJ2-1
size: .
CDR3: ASILRPTWDSSYNEQF

V: TRBV4-1
J: TRBJ1-6
size: .
CDR3: ASSQVRRTEDSPLH

V: TRBV28
J: TRBJ2-3
size: .
CDR3: FSGSKRDRLAGTQY

V: TRBV5-1
J: TRBJ2-3
size: few
CDR3: ASSALAGGTDTQY

V: TRBV6-1
J: TRBJ1-2
size: .
CDR3: ASSEDNRGSYYGYT

V: TRBV9
J: TRBJ2-5
size: .
CDR3: ASSPRASGGQETQY

V: TRBV7-2
J: TRBJ2-1
size: once
CDR3: ASRRGSNEQF

V: TRBV29-1
J: TRBJ1-1
size: once
CDR3: SVGTGSNTEAF

V: TRBV25-1
J: TRBJ2-3
size: .
CDR3: ASSETGGAGDTQY

V: TRBV7-6
J: .
size: .
CDR3: ASSQWTSGNSYEQY